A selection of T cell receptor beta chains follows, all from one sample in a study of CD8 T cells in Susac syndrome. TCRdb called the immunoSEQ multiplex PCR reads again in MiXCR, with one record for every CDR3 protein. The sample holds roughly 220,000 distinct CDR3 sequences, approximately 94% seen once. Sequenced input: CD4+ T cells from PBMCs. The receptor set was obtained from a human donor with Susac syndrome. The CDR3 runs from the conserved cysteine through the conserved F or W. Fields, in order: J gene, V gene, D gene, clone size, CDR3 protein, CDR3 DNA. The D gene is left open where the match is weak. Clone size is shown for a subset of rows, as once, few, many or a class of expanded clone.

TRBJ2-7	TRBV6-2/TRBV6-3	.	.	CASSPGTQYEQYF	TGTGCCAGCAGTCCCGGGACACAATACGAGCAGTACTTC
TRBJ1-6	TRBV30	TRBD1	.	CAWRTGGNSPLHF	TGTGCCTGGAGGACAGGGGGCAATTCACCCCTCCACTTT
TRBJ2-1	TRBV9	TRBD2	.	CASSVSSGGAAEQFF	TGTGCCAGCAGCGTCTCTAGCGGGGGGGCTGCTGAGCAGTTCTTC
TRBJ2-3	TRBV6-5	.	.	CASSWGGSTDTQYF	TGTGCCAGCAGCTGGGGGGGCAGCACAGATACGCAGTATTTT
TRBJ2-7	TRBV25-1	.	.	CASSGAVLYEQYF	TGTGCCAGCAGTGGGGCAGTCCTCTACGAGCAGTACTTC
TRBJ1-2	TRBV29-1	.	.	CSVERDYGYTF	TGCAGCGTTGAACGGGACTATGGCTACACCTTC
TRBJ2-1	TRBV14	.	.	CASSPIAADNEQFF	TGTGCCAGCAGCCCTATAGCGGCTGACAATGAGCAGTTCTTC
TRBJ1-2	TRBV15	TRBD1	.	CATSRAGGQGYTF	TGTGCCACCAGCAGAGCAGGGGGACAGGGCTACACCTTC
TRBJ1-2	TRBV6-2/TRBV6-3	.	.	CASSGDSRDYGYTF	TGTGCCAGCAGTGGGGACTCCCGGGACTATGGCTACACCTTC
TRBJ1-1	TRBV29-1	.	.	CSAVWPGPMNTEAFF	TGCAGCGCCGTATGGCCGGGGCCCATGAACACTGAAGCTTTCTTT
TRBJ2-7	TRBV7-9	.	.	CASSLARGDEQYF	TGTGCCAGCAGCTTAGCGAGGGGCGACGAGCAGTACTTC
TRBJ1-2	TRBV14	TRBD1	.	CASSQGSTGGGAYGYTF	TGTGCCAGCAGCCAAGGATCGACAGGGGGCGGCGCCTATGGCTACACCTTC
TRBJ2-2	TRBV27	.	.	CASSAETGPGELFF	TGTGCCAGCAGTGCGGAGACAGGCCCCGGGGAGCTGTTTTTT
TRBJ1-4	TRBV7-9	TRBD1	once	CASSTGQTNSNEKLFF	TGTGCCAGCAGCACGGGACAGACTAATTCTAATGAAAAACTGTTTTTT
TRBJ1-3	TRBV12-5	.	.	CASGPSGQIGNTIYF	TGTGCTAGTGGTCCAAGCGGACAGATCGGAAACACCATATATTTT
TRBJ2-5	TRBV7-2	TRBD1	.	CASSLDGQGETQYF	TGTGCCAGCAGCTTGGACGGACAGGGAGAGACCCAGTACTTC
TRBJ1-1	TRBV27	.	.	CASRSNRDTEAFF	TGTGCCAGCAGATCTAATAGGGACACTGAAGCTTTCTTT
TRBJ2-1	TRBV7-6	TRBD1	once	CASSLTRQGYNEQFF	TGTGCCAGCAGCTTGACCAGACAGGGCTACAATGAGCAGTTCTTC
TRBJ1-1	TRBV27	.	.	CASSLSTGGGTEAFF	TGTGCCAGCAGTTTATCGACGGGGGGAGGCACTGAAGCTTTCTTT
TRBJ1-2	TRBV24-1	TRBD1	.	CATSRTGNYGYTF	TGTGCCACCAGTAGGACAGGGAACTATGGCTACACCTTC
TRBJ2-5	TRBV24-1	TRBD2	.	CATSDPGLAGQETQYF	TGTGCCACCAGTGACCCGGGACTAGCGGGGCAAGAGACCCAGTACTTC
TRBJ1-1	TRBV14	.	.	CASSQDPENTEAFF	TGTGCCAGCAGCCAAGATCCAGAGAACACTGAAGCTTTCTTT
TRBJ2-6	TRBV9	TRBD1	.	CASSVAGQGSSGANVLTF	TGTGCCAGCAGCGTAGCTGGACAGGGTAGTTCCGGGGCCAACGTCCTGACTTTC
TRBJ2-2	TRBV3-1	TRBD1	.	CASSQGQGDGELFF	TGTGCCAGCAGCCAGGGACAGGGCGACGGGGAGCTGTTTTTT
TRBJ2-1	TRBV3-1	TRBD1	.	CASSRQGAGTGINEQFF	TGTGCCAGCAGCCGCCAGGGGGCCGGGACAGGGATCAATGAGCAGTTCTTC
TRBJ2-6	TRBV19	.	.	CASVGRAGANVLTF	TGTGCCAGTGTCGGCAGGGCTGGGGCCAACGTCCTGACTTTC
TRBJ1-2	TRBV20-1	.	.	CSARHQGTGGYTF	TGCAGTGCTAGACATCAGGGGACCGGTGGCTACACCTTC
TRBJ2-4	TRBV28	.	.	CASEKGIAKNIQYF	TGTGCCAGCGAGAAAGGCATAGCCAAAAACATTCAGTACTTC
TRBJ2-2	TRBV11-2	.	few	CASSFFGFGSGELFF	TGTGCCAGCAGCTTTTTCGGCTTCGGAAGCGGGGAGCTGTTTTTT
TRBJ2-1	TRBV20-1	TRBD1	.	CSARESEQGPYNEQFF	TGCAGTGCTAGAGAGTCTGAACAGGGGCCATACAATGAGCAGTTCTTC
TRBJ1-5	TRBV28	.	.	CASSLNRGSQPQHF	TGTGCCAGCAGTTTAAATCGGGGTAGCCAGCCCCAGCATTTT
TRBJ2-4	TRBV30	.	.	CAWSVQSQLQYF	TGTGCCTGGAGTGTACAAAGCCAGCTTCAGTACTTC
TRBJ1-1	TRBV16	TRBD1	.	CASSQSFQSGGGAFF	TGTGCCAGCAGCCAATCGTTCCAGTCAGGGGGTGGTGCTTTCTTT
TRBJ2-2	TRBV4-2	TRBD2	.	CASSQASGITGELFF	TGTGCCAGCAGCCAAGCCAGCGGGATCACCGGGGAGCTGTTTTTT
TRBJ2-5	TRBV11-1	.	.	CASSQKLGPQETQYF	TGTGCCAGCAGCCAAAAACTCGGGCCCCAAGAGACCCAGTACTTC
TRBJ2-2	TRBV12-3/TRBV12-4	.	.	CASSRQGPYTGELFF	TGTGCCAGCAGCCGACAAGGGCCCTACACCGGGGAGCTGTTTTTT
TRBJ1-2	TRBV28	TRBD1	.	CASTQGGVLKRGYTF	TGTGCCAGCACTCAGGGGGGAGTCCTTAAGAGGGGCTACACCTTC
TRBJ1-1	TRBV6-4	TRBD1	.	CASSDEYGTGVNTEAFF	TGTGCCAGCAGTGACGAGTACGGGACAGGTGTTAACACTGAAGCTTTCTTT
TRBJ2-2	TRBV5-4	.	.	CASSLGRADTGELFF	TGTGCCAGCAGCTTGGGCAGGGCCGACACCGGGGAGCTGTTTTTT
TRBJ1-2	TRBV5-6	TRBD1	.	CASSRQGSNYGYTF	TGTGCCAGCAGCCGACAGGGATCCAACTATGGCTACACCTTC
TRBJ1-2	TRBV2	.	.	CASKLGGSPFRYTF	TGTGCCAGCAAACTCGGCGGCTCCCCCTTTCGCTACACCTTC
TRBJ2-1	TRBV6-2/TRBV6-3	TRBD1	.	CASSGTGVNEQFF	TGTGCCAGCTCCGGGACAGGGGTTAATGAGCAGTTCTTC
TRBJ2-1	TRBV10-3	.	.	CAISGDSGNEQFF	TGTGCCATCAGTGGAGACTCGGGCAATGAGCAGTTCTTC
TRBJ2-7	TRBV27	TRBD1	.	CASSSLKGTGNYEQYF	TGTGCCAGCAGTTCTCTGAAGGGGACAGGGAACTACGAGCAGTACTTC
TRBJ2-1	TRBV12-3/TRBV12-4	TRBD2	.	CASSLMVPSGGNEQFF	TGTGCCAGCAGTCTAATGGTCCCCTCGGGGGGCAATGAGCAGTTCTTC
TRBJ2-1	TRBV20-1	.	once	CSAKDFQYGQFF	TGCAGTGCCAAAGACTTTCAATACGGGCAGTTCTTC
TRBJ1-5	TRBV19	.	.	CASNPRQGRQPQHF	TGTGCCAGTAACCCCCGCCAGGGGAGGCAGCCCCAGCATTTT
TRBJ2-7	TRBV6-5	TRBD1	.	CASSYNAPRDRRYEQYF	TGTGCCAGCAGTTACAACGCTCCGAGGGACAGGAGGTACGAGCAGTACTTC